The 29 T cell receptor beta chains below all came from one sample that was sequenced in a study of shared clonotypes between healthy human individuals. Assay: immunoSEQ multiplex PCR; the TCRdb copy retains only in-frame clones and omits some. Of about 710,000 clones listed, 72% are singletons. Sequencing was performed on memory CD4+ T cells sorted from blood. As to subset: CD45RA-negative fraction. The receptors here all came from a woman in her twenties or thirties in good health.

The chain couples TRBV27 to TRBJ1-1; D remains ambiguous. This CDR3 is built from 13 residues. In germline, CDR1 is MNHEY, CDR2 SMNVEV (reference sequence). The germline V and J ends were trimmed by 3 bases and 8 bases, with 13 bases remaining between them. The CDR3 bases are TGTGCCAGCAGTTTCCCGGGAGTGAGCGAAGCTTTCTTT. Translated: CASSFPGVSEAFF.

V usage is TRBV4-2 and J usage is TRBJ1-2; TRBD1 might be the D (6 bases). This CDR3 has 16 amino acids. Germline V lookup: CDR1 LGHNA, CDR2 YNFKEQ. Trimming took 0 bases from V and 1 from J, leaving 12 bases between them. CDR3 DNA sequence: TGTGCCAGCAGCCAAGAAAGGGGGGGGAATAACTATGGCTACACCTTC. Translated: CASSQERGGNNYGYTF.

This clone was found a few times. The genes are TRBV7-3 and TRBJ2-1, with 7 nucleotides matching TRBD2. Trimming removed 6 bases from V and 0 bases from J; junction bases left unmatched: 8. CDR3 length: 16 residues. Looked up from germline, CDR1 is SGHTA and CDR2 is FQGTGA. The CDR3, as DNA: TGTGCCAGCAGTTCGATAGCGGGTTCCTCCTACAATGAGCAGTTCTTC. This gives the protein CASSSIAGSSYNEQFF. Full variable domain (missing parts from reference TRBV7-3 and TRBJ2-1): GAGVSQTPSNKVTEKGKYVELRCDPISGHTALYWYRQSLGQGPEFLIYFQGTGAADDSGLPNDRFFAVRPEGSVSTLKIQRTERGDSAVYLCASSSIAGSSYNEQFFGPGTRLTVL.

The J gene is TRBJ2-7, the V gene TRBV6-5; D unclear. Trimming cost V 8 bases and J 7 bases, with 15 bases left between them. Germline loops: CDR1 MNHEY, CDR2 SVGAGI. The CDR3 sequence is 12 residues long. In DNA, the CDR3 is TGTGCCAGCCGGGCCCCTTCGGATGAGCAGTACTTC. It specifies CASRAPSDEQYF.

This chain connects TRBV18 to TRBJ2-2; D gene uncertain. Looked up from germline, CDR1 is KGHSH and CDR2 is LQKENI. V was shortened by 2 bases and J by 1 base, with 2 bases between the two germline ends. This CDR3 comprises 13 residues. The CDR3 is CASSPENTGELFF. CDR3 nucleotides: TGTGCCAGCTCACCAGAGAACACCGGGGAGCTGTTTTTT.

This rearrangement joins TRBV7-2 to TRBJ1-2; 10 bases agree with TRBD1. Per the germline V gene, CDR1 is SGHTA and CDR2 is FQGNSA. Trimming cost V 1 base and J 2 bases; bases outside gene matches: 1. This CDR3 region has 15 residues. CDR3 coding DNA: TGTGCCAGCAGCTTAGGACAGGGGGCGAACTATGGCTACACCTTC. Its translation: CASSLGQGANYGYTF.

The chain joins TRBV11-2 to TRBJ2-7; 9 bases are shared with TRBD2. Germline CDR1 and CDR2: SGHAT and FQNNGV. The CDR3 totals 16 residues. V was pared by 6 bases and J by 0 bases, with 9 bases of the junction left unmatched. CDR3 sequence: CASRQLSGGPSYEQYF. The CDR3 DNA sequence: TGTGCCAGCAGGCAGCTTAGCGGGGGCCCCTCCTACGAGCAGTACTTC.

This chain uses TRBV18 with TRBJ1-5, with D uncertain. This CDR3 spans 14 amino acids. With 2 bases removed from V and 7 bases from J, the gap between germline ends came to 12 bases. Germline V gene lookup returns CDR1 KGHSH and CDR2 LQKENI. The CDR3 nucleotides read TGTGCCAGCTCACCAGGCGGGAAAGGGCAGCCCCAGCATTTT. This gives the protein CASSPGGKGQPQHF.

This clone was seen a handful of times. V is TRBV29-1 and J is TRBJ1-4; D is undetermined. Germline values: CDR1 SQVTM, CDR2 ANQGSEA. This CDR3 is 12 amino acids long. V lost 4 bases and J 4 bases, leaving 7 bases between the germline ends. The CDR3: CSVGRVNEKLFF. In nucleotides, the CDR3 is TGCAGCGTTGGGCGGGTTAATGAAAAACTGTTTTTT.

This chain links TRBV7-9 with TRBJ2-3; D gene uncertain. V dropped 3 bases and J dropped 0 bases, with 13 bases sitting between them. The germline V gene encodes CDR1 SEHNR and CDR2 FQNEAQ (reference sequence). This CDR3 has 16 residues. The CDR3 sequence is CASSFGLLTSTDTQYF. The CDR3, as DNA: TGTGCCAGCAGCTTTGGGTTACTAACTAGCACAGATACGCAGTATTTT.

This clone occurred once. The chain joins TRBV28 to TRBJ2-5, with D uncertain. The DNA end is more similar to TRBJ2-7, so the J call may be wrong. CDR1 MDHEN and CDR2 SYDVKM come from the germline V gene. The CDR3 has 15 residues. As DNA, the CDR3 is TGTGCCAGCAGTTTCGTGGGATTAAGGGTTAACGAGCAGTACTTC. Translating gives CASSFVGLRVNEQYF.

This clone was seen a few times. The V and J genes are TRBV5-8 and TRBJ1-1; D is unresolved. This CDR3 has 15 amino acids. Germline CDR1 and CDR2: SGHTS and YDEGEE. Trimming pared 4 bases from V and 0 bases from J, leaving 13 bases between. CDR3 region: CASSQNLRLNTEAFF. CDR3 nucleotides: TGTGCCAGCAGCCAAAACCTAAGGTTGAACACTGAAGCTTTCTTT.

This chain links TRBV4-2 with TRBJ1-3; maybe TRBD1 (6 bases). V shed 6 bases and J shed 2 bases, with 17 bases lying between them. This CDR3 has 16 residues. CDR1 and CDR2 (germline): LGHNA, YNFKEQ. This CDR3 is CASRGGLISAGNTIYF. CDR3 DNA: TGTGCCAGCAGGGGGGGGCTGATTAGCGCTGGAAACACCATATATTTT.

The rearrangement uses TRBV28 and TRBJ1-1; D remains unclear. CDR3 length equals 13 residues. V lost 1 base and J 3 bases, leaving 6 bases between the germline ends. Germline V lookup: CDR1 MDHEN, CDR2 SYDVKM. CDR3 loop: CASSLFLDTEAFF. The CDR3 DNA follows: TGTGCCAGCAGTTTATTCTTGGACACTGAAGCTTTCTTT.

This clone was counted only a few times. The chain combines TRBV4-1 with TRBJ2-3; 8 bases line up with TRBD2. CDR1 MGHRA and CDR2 YSYEKL come from the germline V gene. The junction had 6 bases not matched to a gene; V was cut back by 4 bases and J by 0 bases. This CDR3 spans 16 amino acids. The CDR3 region is CASSRGTGGSTDTQYF. In DNA, the CDR3 is TGCGCCAGCAGCCGGGGAACGGGAGGGAGCACAGATACGCAGTATTTT.

As concerns this clone: A single base separates this from a much larger clone, so it may be a read error. Other nucleotide sequences from this sample produce the same CDR3. V usage is TRBV11-2 and J usage is TRBJ1-1; D remains unclear. Deletions cut 5 bases from V and 3 bases from J, with 10 bases between. This CDR3 contains 13 residues. The germline gives CDR1 SGHAT, CDR2 FQNNGV. The CDR3 region is CASSPQRDTEAFF. The CDR3 DNA reads TGTGCCAGCAGCCCTCAGAGGGACACTGAAGCTTTCTTT. Full variable domain (outside the CDR3, taken from reference TRBV11-2 and TRBJ1-1): EAGVAQSPRYKIIEKRQSVAFWCNPISGHATLYWYQQILGQGPKLLIQFQNNGVVDDSQLPKDRFSAERLKGVDSTLKIQPAKLEDSAVYLCASSPQRDTEAFFGQGTRLTVV.

The table lists this clone with a count of one. This chain joins TRBV28 and TRBJ2-3; D not certain. Germline CDR1 reads MDHEN; CDR2 reads SYDVKM. This CDR3 contains 15 residues. V was trimmed by 1 base and J by 0 bases, leaving 8 bases between them. DNA for the CDR3: TGTGCCAGCAGTTTATCCGTACCTAGCACAGATACGCAGTATTTT. This encodes CASSLSVPSTDTQYF. The full variable domain, completed using reference TRBV28 and TRBJ2-3, is DVKVTQSSRYLVKRTGEKVFLECVQDMDHENMFWYRQDPGLGLRLIYFSYDVKMKEKGDIPEGYSVSREKKERFSLILESASTNQTSMYLCASSLSVPSTDTQYFGPGTRLTVL.

The chain links TRBV5-6 to TRBJ1-5, with 9 bases fitting TRBD1. CDR1 SGHDT and CDR2 YYEEEE come from the germline V gene. The J segment lost 9 bases and the V segment lost 4 bases, leaving 8 bases of the junction unmatched. There are 14 residues in the CDR3. CDR3: CASSQQGAGAPQHF. Written as DNA, the CDR3 is TGTGCCAGCAGCCAACAGGGGGCCGGGGCGCCCCAGCATTTT.

This sequence joins TRBV5-6 and TRBJ2-2, with no clear D. Germline V lookup: CDR1 SGHDT, CDR2 YYEEEE. CDR3 length equals 13 residues. Trimming cost V 1 base and J 7 bases, with 8 bases left between them. CDR3 sequence (DNA): TGTGCCAGCAGCTTGCGGTGGGACGGGGAGCTGTTTTTT. Amino acids: CASSLRWDGELFF.

The rearrangement uses TRBV5-8 and TRBJ2-6; D is perhaps TRBD2 (5 bases). V shed 3 bases and J shed 14 bases, with 12 bases lying between them. CDR3 size: 12 residues. Germline values: CDR1 SGHTS, CDR2 YDEGEE. CDR3 nucleotide sequence: TGTGCCAGCAGCTCCCCGGGGTGGCTCCTGACTTTC. Translating it yields CASSSPGWLLTF.

The chain carries TRBV6-4 and TRBJ1-2; D not certain. Germline V gene sequence: CDR1 MRHNA, CDR2 SNTAGT. The CDR3 is made up of 16 amino acids. The V end lost 3 bases, the J end lost 12 bases, and 26 bases lay between the germline ends. CDR3 sequence: CASSEIDTRKDLWHTF. CDR3 DNA: TGTGCCAGCAGTGAAATTGACACACGGAAAGACCTATGGCACACCTTC.

The gene calls are TRBV7-3 and TRBJ1-3, with unresolved D. V was shortened by 7 bases and J by 0 bases, with 25 bases between the two germline ends. Germline CDR1 SGHTA, CDR2 FQGTGA. The CDR3 covers 19 residues. The CDR3 protein is CASTDGGVNWTFSGNTIYF. CDR3 sequence (DNA): TGTGCCAGCACCGACGGCGGGGTGAATTGGACCTTCTCTGGAAACACCATATATTTT. The complete variable domain, with remaining parts taken from reference TRBV7-3 and TRBJ1-3, reads GAGVSQTPSNKVTEKGKYVELRCDPISGHTALYWYRQSLGQGPEFLIYFQGTGAADDSGLPNDRFFAVRPEGSVSTLKIQRTERGDSAVYLCASTDGGVNWTFSGNTIYFGEGSWLTVV.

The V and J genes are TRBV7-6 and TRBJ2-7, with TRBD2 matching 9 bases. The V and J ends lost 5 bases and 4 bases, in that order; junction bases with no gene match: 12. The CDR3 spans 16 residues. The germline CDR1 and CDR2 sequences are SGHVS and FNYEAQ. The CDR3 is CASSIVTSGGGYEQYF. In nucleotides, the CDR3 is TGTGCCAGCAGCATCGTGACTAGCGGCGGGGGTTACGAGCAGTACTTC.

This clone has a single count. The gene calls are TRBV5-1 and TRBJ1-1; a weak D match, TRBD1 (5 bases). Germline CDR1 is SGHRS and CDR2 is YFSETQ. V gave up 4 bases and J gave up 7 bases, with 17 bases separating them. The CDR3 is 14 amino acids. DNA of the CDR3: TGCGCCAGCAGCCCCGGGACTGAACAGAATGAAGCTTTCTTT. Protein product: CASSPGTEQNEAFF.

The chain has TRBV5-8 and TRBJ1-1; D unclear. CDR1 SGHTS and CDR2 YDEGEE come from the germline V gene. The CDR3 is 12 amino acids. V lost 1 base, J lost 11 bases, and 12 bases lay in between. DNA for the CDR3: TGTGCCAGCAGCTTGTATGGCCTAGAGGCTTTCTTT. Its protein is CASSLYGLEAFF.

The chain links TRBV19 to TRBJ1-2; 8 nucleotides agree with TRBD1. Germline assignment: CDR1 LNHDA and CDR2 SQIVND (reference sequence). V lost 7 bases to trimming and J lost 9 bases; unmatched junction nucleotides: 10. CDR3 length: 13 residues. CDR3 sequence: CASNNGQGLSYTF. DNA for the CDR3: TGTGCCAGTAACAACGGACAGGGCCTTAGCTACACCTTC.

As to this clone: The same CDR3 is also encoded by other DNA sequences in this sample. The chain has TRBV4-1 and TRBJ2-1; D remains ambiguous. Trimming removed 2 bases at V and 0 bases at J, with 8 bases between. CDR1 is MGHRA and CDR2 is YSYEKL in the germline V gene. The CDR3 covers 15 residues. This chain's CDR3 is CASSQPSSSYNEQFF. CDR3 sequence (DNA): TGCGCCAGCAGCCAACCTTCAAGCTCCTACAATGAGCAGTTCTTC.

The chain has TRBV28 and TRBJ1-1; no definite D call. The germline V gene has CDR1 MDHEN and CDR2 SYDVKM. Trimming removed 4 bases at V and 2 bases at J, with 11 bases between. The length of the CDR3 is 14 residues. The CDR3 DNA is TGTGCCAGCAGTTCGTCCGGGATCAACACTGAAGCTTTCTTT. Translated, it gives CASSSSGINTEAFF.

This chain connects TRBV21-1 to TRBJ2-7; the table's D gene call, TRBD2, was not cross checked with the DNA. TRBV21-1 is recorded as a pseudogene. The CDR3 contains 17 residues. The CDR3 DNA is TGTGCCAGCAGCAACAGATCACTAGCGGGAGATTGTTACGAGCAGTACTTC. Protein product: CASSNRSLAGDCYEQYF.